This T cell receptor beta chain was identified in a study of control samples from healthy donors and cancer patients. Repertoires were generated with immunoSEQ multiplex PCR, while TCRdb's copy carries only in-frame clones and drops some. This repertoire shows fewer than 110,000 clones, around 89% found once; its top ten account for about a fifth. From germline, CDR1 is SNHLY and CDR2 FYNNEI. V gave up 5 bases and J gave up 4 bases; unmatched junction bases: 6. The CDR3 totals 14 residues. The sample consisted of PBMCs. The clonotype originates from a man aged 55 to 69 with lung cancer. The chain carries TRBV2 and TRBJ1-2, with TRBD1 matching 8 bases. The CDR3 protein is CASSLDRVTYGYTF. In DNA, the CDR3 is TGTGCCAGCAGTCTGGACAGGGTGACCTATGGCTACACCTTC.